This is a list of T cell receptor beta chains from one sample in a study of T cell repertoires in cytomegalovirus infection. MiXCR, applied by TCRdb to the reads, yields one record per CDR3 protein. The top ten clones hold 10% to 15% of a sample with about 900,000 distinct CDR3 sequences, approximately 33% of them seen once. Their specific antigens are unknown. Source: cultured CD8+ T cells from PBMCs, taken from culture after CMV antigen stimulation. These receptors all come from a human donor in good health (CMV status not recorded). Some clones in this sample may be carry-over from other donors' samples. Each CDR3 is given with its conserved first and last residue.

J	V	CDR3
TRBJ2-2	TRBV4-1	CASSQVVAGELFF
TRBJ2-3	TRBV12-3/TRBV12-4	CASNFGQGATTDTQYF
TRBJ2-1	TRBV12-5	CASGLASGGATYNEQFF
TRBJ1-5	TRBV4-1	CASSQARGDRQPQHF
TRBJ2-1	TRBV12-5	CASGFGLPGEHEQFF
TRBJ2-7	TRBV7-9	CASSRGSYEQYF
TRBJ1-2	TRBV13	CASSLIQDYGYTF
TRBJ1-6	TRBV27	CATTRAVYNSPLHF
TRBJ2-5	TRBV11-2	CASSLRPGGWETQYF
TRBJ1-2	TRBV10-3	CAISENDWFDGYTF
TRBJ1-1	TRBV11-2	CASSLDLGQGLPFEAFF
TRBJ2-3	TRBV7-9	CASRWTSVETDTQYF
TRBJ1-5	TRBV27	CASSRGAEQPQHF
TRBJ2-7	TRBV7-8	CASALASLGEQYF
TRBJ1-6	TRBV5-1	CASSLVGRDNSPLHF
TRBJ2-2	TRBV27	CASSLSGGGLTGELFF
TRBJ1-2	TRBV28	CASSFPFLTETSNYGYTF
TRBJ2-2	TRBV5-1	CASSLLATNTGELFF